The sample holds many counts of the clone carrying this T cell receptor (beta chain). Its antigen is undetermined. This sample is part of a study of identical twins. Whole-study findings and limits: A lower insertion count was a feature of abundant cord blood beta clonotypes, with no such feature in memory repertoires. In beta out-of-frame sequences, the excess sharing between twins was weaker. With monozygotic twins, out-of-frame TCR alpha sharing exceeded what models estimated.

Germline loops: CDR1 MNHNY, CDR2 SVGAGI (reference sequence). With 2 bases removed from V and 8 bases from J, the gap between germline ends came to 3 bases. This CDR3 is 11 amino acids long. Template switching added a universal primer site; cDNA carried unique molecular identifiers. MiXCR, run by TCRdb on the 5' RACE reads, gives a single entry per CDR3 protein. The sample lists roughly 710,000 distinct CDR3 sequences, roughly 6% occurring once. Sequencing input: naive T cells sorted from blood. The rearrangement joins TRBV6-6 to TRBJ2-2; D is unclear. This clonotype was sampled from a man aged 18 to 35 in good health. In DNA, the CDR3 is TGTGCCAGCAGTTACGATGGGGAGCTGTTTTTT. Residues: CASSYDGELFF.